Reported below is one T cell receptor (beta chain). Antigen specificity is unknown. The sample belongs to a study of cytomegalovirus exposure and HLA in healthy donors. Whole-study findings and limits: Three chains tied to CMV proved CMV antigen-specific in vitro.

TCRdb keeps only in-frame clones here, not all; method: immunoSEQ multiplex PCR. Of approximately 240,000 clones listed, around nine tenths are singletons. CDR3 length: 17 amino acids. CDR1 and CDR2 (germline): SGDLS, YYNGEE. V was clipped by 4 bases and J by 6 bases; unmatched bases: 12. The rearrangement links TRBV9 to TRBJ2-3, with 12 nucleotides matching TRBD2. This clonotype was obtained from a woman younger than 30 in good health and CMV-seronegative. Sequenced input: PBMCs. The CDR3 DNA is TGTGCCAGCAGCCCAAGACTAGCGGGAGTGGGGTCCGATACGCAGTATTTT. Translating gives CASSPRLAGVGSDTQYF.